Listed here are 12 T cell receptor beta chains from one sample, sequenced in a study of control samples from healthy donors and cancer patients (TCRdb year 2020). Library prep was done by the immunoSEQ multiplex PCR assay. Entries here come from immuneACCESS through TCRdb and include only in-frame sequences with V and J called. Some clones fail to appear in such tables; in the studies checked, an unresolved V gene covers under half of the shortfall, and the cause of the remainder is unknown. The sample table lists about 94,000 clones, less than 95% of them with a count of one. The top ten clonotypes cover less than 4.5% of the sample. Specimen: blood. The receptors shown here come from a woman aged 18-29 years in good health.

J is TRBJ1-6 and V is TRBV5-1; 7 bases are a match to TRBD1. The trim removed 2 bases at V and 9 bases at J, leaving 8 bases unmatched. Germline V gene lookup returns CDR1 SGHRS and CDR2 YFSETQ. The CDR3 consists of 15 residues. The CDR3: CASSLEGQQGSPLHF. In nucleotides, the CDR3 is TGCGCCAGCAGCTTAGAGGGACAGCAAGGTTCACCCCTCCACTTT.

The J gene is TRBJ2-1, the V gene TRBV19, with a tentative D call TRBD1 (5 bases). Germline CDR1 LNHDA, CDR2 SQIVND (reference sequence). Trimming removed 9 bases at V and 3 bases at J, with 6 bases between. The CDR3 contains 11 residues. The CDR3 region is CASTGYNEQFF. In DNA, the CDR3 is TGTGCCAGCACAGGCTACAATGAGCAGTTCTTC.

The rearrangement links TRBV5-4 to TRBJ1-1, with 7 bases fitting TRBD1. From germline, CDR1 is SGHNT and CDR2 YYREEE (reference sequence). Trimming took 4 bases from V and 0 from J; bases not matched to a gene: 9. The CDR3 loop spans 16 amino acids. CDR3 nucleotides: TGTGCCAGCAGCAAAGACAGGGTCCTAGTGAACACTGAAGCTTTCTTT. Its protein product is CASSKDRVLVNTEAFF.

The J gene is TRBJ1-1, the V gene TRBV2; D possibly corresponds to TRBD1 (6 bases). Germline CDR1 reads SNHLY; CDR2 reads FYNNEI. This CDR3 contains 14 residues. Trimming shortened V by 4 bases and J by 3 bases, and 12 bases separated the two germline ends. The CDR3 DNA reads as TGTGCCAGCAGTGCGGAGACAGGATACACTGAAGCTTTCTTT. It yields the protein CASSAETGYTEAFF. The full variable domain, in which reference TRBV2 and TRBJ1-1 provide the parts outside the CDR3, is EPEVTQTPSHQVTQMGQEVILRCVPISNHLYFYWYRQILGQKVEFLVSFYNNEISEKSEIFDDQFSVERPDGSNFTLKIRSTKLEDSAMYFCASSAETGYTEAFFGQGTRLTVV.

On this clone itself: Germline is not matched at one junction end, which may reflect a read error. CDR3 nucleotides: TGTGCCAGCAGCCTGGTGTATGAGTGGCTAAACTTC. Translation gives CASSLVYEWLNF. This chain links TRBV7-2 with TRBJ1-2; D is ambiguous. Germline CDR1 is SGHTA and CDR2 is FQGNSA. The CDR3 extends over 12 amino acids.

The J gene is TRBJ2-2, the V gene TRBV2; 11 bases align to TRBD2. The CDR3 is 17 amino acids. V lost 3 bases, J lost 2 bases, and 5 bases stayed unmatched. Germline CDR1 SNHLY, CDR2 FYNNEI. CDR3 sequence (DNA): TGTGCCAGCAGTGATGGTCTAGCGGGGGGTAACACCGGGGAGCTGTTTTTT. It is translated as CASSDGLAGGNTGELFF.

V is TRBV4-1 and J is TRBJ1-5, with D hard to call. V was trimmed by 0 bases and J by 5 bases, leaving 5 bases between them. The CDR3 runs 13 residues. Germline-derived CDR1 and CDR2 are MGHRA and YSYEKL. CDR3 in amino acids: CASSQERDQPQHF. In DNA, the CDR3 is TGCGCCAGCAGCCAAGAAAGAGATCAGCCCCAGCATTTT.

The chain carries TRBV5-8 and TRBJ1-2; the D gene is possibly TRBD1 (6 bases). The CDR3 covers 16 residues. Germline V gene lookup returns CDR1 SGHTS and CDR2 YDEGEE. V was clipped by 0 bases and J by 4 bases, with 16 bases between them. This CDR3 reads CASSLVGQSFGYGYTF. The CDR3 DNA is TGTGCCAGCAGCTTGGTAGGACAGAGCTTTGGCTATGGCTACACCTTC.

The CDR3 region is CASSEDSLLLFEQYF. The CDR3 DNA sequence: TGCGCCAGCAGTGAGGACAGTCTCCTACTCTTTGAGCAGTACTTC. The gene calls are TRBV5-1 and TRBJ2-7; weak D call: TRBD1 (6 bases). CDR1 and CDR2 (germline): SGHRS, YFSETQ. This CDR3 is built from 15 residues. Trimming took off 5 bases at V and 7 bases at J, with 22 bases between the two ends. The full variable domain, its missing parts supplied by reference TRBV5-1 and TRBJ2-7, is KAGVTQTPRYLIKTRGQQVTLSCSPISGHRSVSWYQQTPGQGLQFLFEYFSETQRNKGNFPGRFSGRQFSNSRSEMNVSTLELGDSALYLCASSEDSLLLFEQYFGPGTRLTVT.

The rearrangement joins TRBV6-1 to TRBJ2-7; tentative D call: TRBD1 (5 bases). The CDR3 has 14 amino acids. The germline V gene has CDR1 MNHNS and CDR2 SASEGT. V lost 1 base to trimming and J lost 4 bases, with 11 bases between them. This CDR3 reads CASSEVQERYEQYF. CDR3 nucleotide sequence: TGTGCCAGCAGTGAAGTACAGGAAAGATACGAGCAGTACTTC.

The chain joins TRBV5-4 to TRBJ1-1, with D possibly being TRBD1 (5 bases). This CDR3 has 14 residues. V was cut by 6 bases and J by 2 bases, with 14 bases left in between. The germline V gene has CDR1 SGHNT and CDR2 YYREEE (reference sequence). CDR3 DNA sequence: TGTGCCAGCAATGGGCGGGACGGAAACACTGAAGCTTTCTTT. This codes for CASNGRDGNTEAFF.

J is TRBJ2-7 and V is TRBV9; TRBD2 matches 11 bases. The J segment lost 2 bases and the V segment lost 4 bases, leaving 5 bases of the junction unmatched. This CDR3 region has 15 residues. Germline V gives CDR1 SGDLS, CDR2 YYNGEE. CDR3 bases: TGTGCCAGCAGCTTATTAGCGGGGGGGCCCTACGAGCAGTACTTC. It is translated as CASSLLAGGPYEQYF.